The 28 T cell receptor beta chains in this list originate from one sample, sequenced in a study of cytomegalovirus exposure and HLA in healthy donors. Both 60 Vbeta primers and 13 Jbeta primers went into the PCR. Profiling relied on immunoSEQ multiplex PCR, and the TCRdb table lists in-frame clones only, not all of them. This sample yields about 140,000 clones, of which roughly 75% are seen a single time; about 11% belongs to the top ten. Sequencing input: PBMCs. The origin of the receptors is a man in his late teens or twenties in good health and CMV-seropositive.

The chain carries TRBV30 and TRBJ2-7; 8 nucleotides line up with TRBD2. The V and J ends lost 4 bases and 7 bases, in that order; junction bases with no gene match: 12. The CDR3 is 14 amino acids. Germline lookup yields CDR1 GTSNPN and CDR2 SVGIG (reference sequence). The CDR3 loop is CAWNAGVVAGEQYF. The CDR3 DNA follows: TGTGCCTGGAACGCCGGAGTCGTAGCGGGAGAGCAGTACTTC.

V and J are TRBV19 and TRBJ2-7; D ambiguous. CDR1 and CDR2 from the germline V gene are LNHDA and SQIVND (reference sequence). The CDR3 loop spans 13 amino acids. The germline V and J ends were trimmed by 2 bases and 0 bases, with 5 bases remaining between them. The CDR3 region has the DNA TGTGCCAGTAGTATACACAGCTCCTACGAGCAGTACTTC. Amino acids: CASSIHSSYEQYF.

The V call is TRBV5-6, the J call TRBJ2-7; 9 positions match TRBD1. Germline values: CDR1 SGHDT, CDR2 YYEEEE. V was pared by 0 bases and J by 6 bases, with 7 bases of the junction left unmatched. This CDR3 has 15 residues. The CDR3 spells CASSLDGQGFLEQYF. CDR3 nucleotide sequence: TGTGCCAGCAGCTTGGACGGACAGGGGTTTCTCGAGCAGTACTTC.

The rearrangement links TRBV30 to TRBJ2-3, with TRBD2 matching 9 bases. The V gene end was trimmed by 2 bases and the J gene end by 6 bases; junction bases not matched to a gene: 15. The CDR3 loop spans 17 amino acids. The germline CDR1 and CDR2 sequences are GTSNPN and SVGIG (reference sequence). In DNA form, the CDR3 reads TGTGCCTGGAGTCAGGGACTAGCAAGCGGTTCGGCCGATACGCAGTATTTT. It translates to CAWSQGLASGSADTQYF.

This clone appeared a single time. The J gene is TRBJ1-1, the V gene TRBV6-1; 7 bases match TRBD1. Germline assignment: CDR1 MNHNS and CDR2 SASEGT. Unmatched junction bases numbered 6, after V lost 5 bases and J lost 6 bases. This CDR3 has 13 residues. CDR3 protein: CASSTYRGSEAFF. In DNA form, the CDR3 reads TGTGCCAGCAGTACCTACAGGGGTTCTGAAGCTTTCTTT.

The chain uses TRBV11-1 and TRBJ1-1; tentative D call: TRBD1 (5 bases). Trimming removed 6 bases at V and 5 bases at J, with 10 bases between. Germline CDR1 is SGHAT and CDR2 is FQDESV (reference sequence). The CDR3 totals 12 residues. CDR3 in DNA: TGTGCCAGCAGGAGTGGGGGGACTGAAGCTTTCTTT. Translating it yields CASRSGGTEAFF. The full variable domain, with the rest looked up from reference TRBV11-1 and TRBJ1-1, is EAEVAQSPRYKITEKSQAVAFWCDPISGHATLYWYRQILGQGPELLVQFQDESVVDDSQLPKDRFSAERLKGVDSTLKIQPAELGDSAMYLCASRSGGTEAFFGQGTRLTVV.

The chain recombines TRBV19 with TRBJ1-5; D call uncertain. The V gene's germline CDR1 is LNHDA and CDR2 SQIVND (reference sequence). The V gene lost 1 base and the J gene lost 0 bases, with 7 bases spanning the gap. This CDR3 contains 15 residues. The CDR3 nucleotides are TGTGCCAGTAGTATAGTACAAGATAGCAATCAGCCCCAGCATTTT. This encodes CASSIVQDSNQPQHF.

This clone was detected once. The chain combines TRBV6-5 with TRBJ2-7; TRBD1 matches 7 bases. The length of the CDR3 is 15 residues. The germline gives CDR1 MNHEY, CDR2 SVGAGI. V was pared by 0 bases and J by 0 bases, with 2 bases of the junction left unmatched. The CDR3 DNA is TGTGCCAGCAGTTACTCAAGGGACAGCTCCTACGAGCAGTACTTC. Its translation is CASSYSRDSSYEQYF.

The chain combines TRBV28 with TRBJ2-7, with 7 positions matching TRBD1. Germline loops: CDR1 MDHEN, CDR2 SYDVKM. The CDR3 runs 14 residues. V shed 6 bases and J 5 bases; nucleotides not matched to a gene: 10. The CDR3 spells CASSPGTDVNEQYF. CDR3 coding DNA: TGTGCCAGCAGCCCCGGGACAGATGTTAACGAGCAGTACTTC. Full variable domain (rest looked up from reference TRBV28 and TRBJ2-7): DVKVTQSSRYLVKRTGEKVFLECVQDMDHENMFWYRQDPGLGLRLIYFSYDVKMKEKGDIPEGYSVSREKKERFSLILESASTNQTSMYLCASSPGTDVNEQYFGPGTRLTVT.

Only a few counts were recorded for this clone. This chain uses TRBV7-8 with TRBJ2-1, with TRBD2 as a possible D gene (7 bases). The germline V and J ends were trimmed by 2 bases and 7 bases, with 18 bases remaining between them. In germline, CDR1 is SGHVS, CDR2 FQNEAQ. This CDR3 region has 16 residues. This chain's CDR3 is CASSLLAAQRGNEQFF. The CDR3 nucleotides are TGTGCCAGCAGCTTACTAGCGGCCCAAAGGGGGAATGAGCAGTTCTTC.

This sequence joins TRBV28 and TRBJ2-3, with 9 bases aligning to TRBD2. Per germline, CDR1 MDHEN and CDR2 SYDVKM. The V and J ends lost 6 bases and 4 bases, in that order; junction bases with no gene match: 17. This CDR3 contains 18 residues. As DNA, the CDR3 is TGTGCCAGCAGAACCGGTAGCGGGAGAGGGCCAATTTCAGATACGCAGTATTTT. This encodes CASRTGSGRGPISDTQYF.

The V gene is TRBV30, the J gene TRBJ1-5, with TRBD1 identical over 7 bases. Losses at the gene ends were 2 bases for V and 1 base for J; bases not matched to a gene: 5. CDR1 is GTSNPN, CDR2 SVGIG, per germline (reference sequence). The CDR3 runs 15 residues. The CDR3 DNA is TGTGCCTGGAGTACCCAGGGGGGCAGCAATCAGCCCCAGCATTTT. Protein sequence: CAWSTQGGSNQPQHF.

V gene TRBV19 combines with J gene TRBJ2-1, with 9 bases fitting TRBD2. From germline, CDR1 is LNHDA and CDR2 SQIVND (reference sequence). The V and J ends lost 3 bases and 7 bases, in that order; junction bases with no gene match: 7. The CDR3 covers 15 residues. The CDR3 here is CASSILAGLWNEQFF. The DNA for the CDR3 is TGTGCCAGTAGTATTCTAGCGGGACTTTGGAATGAGCAGTTCTTC.

The chain carries TRBV6-1 and TRBJ1-5; maybe TRBD1 (6 bases). Germline V lookup: CDR1 MNHNS, CDR2 SASEGT. Trimming took off 1 base at V and 0 bases at J, with 16 bases between the two ends. The CDR3 loop spans 18 amino acids. CDR3 in amino acids: CASSEGQGSPDSNQPQHF. CDR3 DNA: TGTGCCAGCAGTGAAGGGCAGGGGTCTCCTGATAGCAATCAGCCCCAGCATTTT.

V and J are TRBV2 and TRBJ1-1; TRBD1 might be the D (5 bases). Trimming cost V 11 bases and J 1 base, with 8 bases left between them. The CDR3 totals 11 residues. CDR1 is SNHLY, CDR2 FYNNEI, per germline. CDR3 DNA sequence: TGTGCCCGTACAGGGAACACTGAAGCTTTCTTT. This codes for CARTGNTEAFF.

The V and J genes are TRBV28 and TRBJ2-1, with 8 positions matching TRBD2. The CDR3 is made up of 13 amino acids. Germline CDR1 reads MDHEN; CDR2 reads SYDVKM. Losses at the gene ends were 8 bases for V and 7 bases for J; bases not matched to a gene: 7. The CDR3 reads CASSLPSGNEQFF. CDR3 nucleotide sequence: TGTGCCAGCTCGTTGCCTAGCGGGAATGAGCAGTTCTTC.

The chain recombines TRBV13 with TRBJ1-3, with D possibly being TRBD1 (6 bases). CDR1 and CDR2 (germline): PRHDT, FYEKMQ (reference sequence). The CDR3 sequence is 15 residues long. Between the trimmed V and J ends, which lost 4 bases and 3 bases, there was a span of 13 bases. CDR3 amino acids: CASSSDHRVGNTIYF. In DNA form, the CDR3 reads TGTGCCAGCAGCTCAGACCACAGGGTTGGAAACACCATATATTTT.

The chain recombines TRBV28 with TRBJ1-3, with D uncertain. Trimming took 6 bases from V and 3 from J, leaving 9 bases between them. Germline V gives CDR1 MDHEN, CDR2 SYDVKM. The CDR3 loop spans 13 amino acids. As DNA, the CDR3 is TGTGCCAGCAGCTTGAGTTATGGAAACACCATATATTTT. This encodes CASSLSYGNTIYF.

The CDR3 DNA reads TGTGCCAGCAGTCAAGCGCGGCACGAGACCCAGTACTTC. Its protein product is CASSQARHETQYF. The J gene is TRBJ2-5, the V gene TRBV25-1; no firm D call. The V end lost 5 bases, the J end lost 5 bases, and 12 bases lay between the germline ends. Germline CDR1 MGHDK, CDR2 SYGVNS. The CDR3 totals 13 residues. Filled out from reference TRBV25-1 and TRBJ2-5, the complete variable domain reads EADIYQTPRYLVIGTGKKITLECSQTMGHDKMYWYQQDPGMELHLIHYSYGVNSTEKGDLSSESTVSRIRTEHFPLTLESARPSHTSQYLCASSQARHETQYFGPGTRLLVL.

This clone was detected once. The genes are TRBV6-1 and TRBJ2-7; 9 nucleotides line up with TRBD1. The CDR3 extends over 15 amino acids. Germline V CDR1 and CDR2: MNHNS, SASEGT. V shed 5 bases, J shed 1 base, and the junction held 6 bases outside the gene matches. The CDR3 reads CASSSGTGRSYEQYF. The CDR3 DNA is TGTGCCAGCAGTTCCGGGACAGGGCGATCCTACGAGCAGTACTTC.

CDR3 nucleotide sequence: TGTGCCAGCAGTGAAGCGAGGACAGGGTATTCCCACAATGAGCAGTTCTTC. Protein product: CASSEARTGYSHNEQFF. This chain joins TRBV2 and TRBJ2-1; TRBD1 matches at 8 bases. Per germline, CDR1 SNHLY and CDR2 FYNNEI. With V trimmed by 0 bases and J by 5 bases, 9 bases remained unmatched. The CDR3 loop spans 17 amino acids.

The chain joins TRBV5-8 to TRBJ2-1; 14 bases fit TRBD2. CDR1 and CDR2 from the germline V gene are SGHTS and YDEGEE. The CDR3 runs to 18 residues. Trimming removed 3 bases from V and 5 bases from J; junction bases left unmatched: 10. CDR3 nucleotides: TGTGCCAGCAGCTCGGGACTAGCGGGAGTAATGGGGGACAATGAGCAGTTCTTC. Protein product: CASSSGLAGVMGDNEQFF.

The J gene is TRBJ2-2, the V gene TRBV13; a possible D gene is TRBD2 (6 bases). V was clipped by 3 bases and J by 6 bases, with 14 bases between them. CDR1 is PRHDT and CDR2 is FYEKMQ in the germline V gene (reference sequence). The CDR3 covers 15 residues. The CDR3 DNA reads as TGTGCCAGCAGCTTCGGGGGAATCAACTCCGGGGAGCTGTTTTTT. It encodes CASSFGGINSGELFF.

This clone has only one observation. This chain joins TRBV10-1 and TRBJ1-1, with TRBD1 as a possible D gene (6 bases). The CDR3 length is 14 residues. Per germline, CDR1 WNHNN and CDR2 SYGVQD (reference sequence). V was clipped by 3 bases and J by 3 bases, with 11 bases between them. CDR3 amino acids: CASSEGRGYTEAFF. The CDR3 DNA reads as TGCGCCAGCAGTGAAGGTAGGGGGTACACTGAAGCTTTCTTT.

V is TRBV11-1 and J is TRBJ2-5; TRBD2 agrees at 16 bases. The CDR3 is made up of 17 amino acids. The V segment lost 5 bases and the J segment 7 bases; nucleotides outside the gene matches: 10. Germline V lookup: CDR1 SGHAT, CDR2 FQDESV (reference sequence). For the CDR3, the DNA is TGTGCCAGCAGCCGCAGAGGGACTAGCGGGAGGGCGGGGACCCAGTACTTC. It yields the protein CASSRRGTSGRAGTQYF.

The chain combines TRBV5-4 with TRBJ2-7; the match to TRBD1 covers 7 bases. With 4 bases clipped from V and 3 bases from J, the junction kept 7 bases outside the gene matches. CDR1 is SGHNT and CDR2 is YYREEE in the germline V gene (reference sequence). This CDR3 region has 14 residues. The CDR3 is CASSQRTGDYEQYF. DNA of the CDR3: TGTGCCAGCAGCCAAAGGACAGGAGACTACGAGCAGTACTTC.

This clone has just a few counts. The chain employs TRBV6-1 and TRBJ2-7; possible D gene TRBD2, 5 bases. V was pared by 1 base and J by 3 bases, with 10 bases between. Germline CDR1 is MNHNS and CDR2 is SASEGT. The CDR3 runs 14 residues. The CDR3 reads CASSEVDGIYEQYF. Written as DNA, the CDR3 is TGTGCCAGCAGTGAAGTTGACGGGATCTACGAGCAGTACTTC.

There are a few counts of this clone. A far larger clone lies a single base away; this is likely a read error. This chain links TRBV28 with TRBJ2-7; maybe TRBD1 (5 bases). Between the trimmed V and J ends, which lost 6 bases and 4 bases, there was a span of 10 bases. Per germline, CDR1 MDHEN and CDR2 SYDVKM. The CDR3 covers 12 residues. CDR3 sequence reads: CASSWPGYEQYF. CDR3 bases: TGTGCCAGCAGCTGGCCAGGGTACGAGCAGTACTTC. The complete variable domain, with remaining parts taken from reference TRBV28 and TRBJ2-7, reads DVKVTQSSRYLVKRTGEKVFLECVQDMDHENMFWYRQDPGLGLRLIYFSYDVKMKEKGDIPEGYSVSREKKERFSLILESASTNQTSMYLCASSWPGYEQYFGPGTRLTVT.